The following is a TCR beta chain sequence with its context. The source of the sample is a study of preoperative IRX-2 immunotherapy in early breast cancer. Noted treatment: preoperative locoregional IRX-2 cytokine immunotherapy. Patients received preoperative, locoregional IRX-2 cytokine immunotherapy in a phase Ib study. The CDR3 runs 12 residues. Clones were sequenced by immunoSEQ multiplex PCR, and TCRdb holds only the in-frame ones, with some missing. The sample records 20,000 to 30,000 clones, 85% to 90% being singletons. The sequencing here drew on tumor tissue, taken after IRX-2 immunotherapy. The V gene is TRBV21-1, the J gene TRBJ2-7; the table calls TRBD1, which could not be checked here. TRBV21-1 is a pseudogene locus. The clonotype comes from a human donor with breast cancer. CDR3 DNA: TGTGCCAGCAGAAAAGGGGACAGGGAGCAGTACTTC. Its protein is CASRKGDREQYF.